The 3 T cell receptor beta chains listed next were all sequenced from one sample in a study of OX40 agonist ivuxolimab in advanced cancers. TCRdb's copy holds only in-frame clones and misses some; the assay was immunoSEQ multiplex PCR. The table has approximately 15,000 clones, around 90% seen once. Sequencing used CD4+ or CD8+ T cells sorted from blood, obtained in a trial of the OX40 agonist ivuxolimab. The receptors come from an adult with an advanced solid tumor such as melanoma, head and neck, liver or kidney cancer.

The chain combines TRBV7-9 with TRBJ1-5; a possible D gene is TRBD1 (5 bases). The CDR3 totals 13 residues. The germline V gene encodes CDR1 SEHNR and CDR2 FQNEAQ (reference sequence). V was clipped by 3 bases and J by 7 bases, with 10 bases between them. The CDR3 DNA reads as TGTGCCAGCAGCTTGGGGGGTACGCAGCCCCAGCATTTT. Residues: CASSLGGTQPQHF. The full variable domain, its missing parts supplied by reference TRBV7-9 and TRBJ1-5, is DTGVSQNPRHKITKRGQNVTFRCDPISEHNRLYWYRQTLGQGPEFLTYFQNEAQLEKSRLLSDRFSAERPKGSFSTLEIQRTEQGDSAMYLCASSLGGTQPQHFGDGTRLSIL.

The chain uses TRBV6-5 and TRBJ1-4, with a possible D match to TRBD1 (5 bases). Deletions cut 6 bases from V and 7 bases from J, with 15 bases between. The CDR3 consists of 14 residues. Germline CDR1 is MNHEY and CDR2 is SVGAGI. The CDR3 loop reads CASSPAGASEKLFF. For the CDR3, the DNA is TGTGCCAGCAGCCCCGCCGGGGCTAGTGAAAAACTGTTTTTT.

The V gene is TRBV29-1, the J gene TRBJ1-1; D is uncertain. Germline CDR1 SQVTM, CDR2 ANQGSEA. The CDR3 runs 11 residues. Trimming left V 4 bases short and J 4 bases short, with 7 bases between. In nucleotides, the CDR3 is TGCAGCGTTGCACCGGGCACTGAAGCTTTCTTT. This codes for CSVAPGTEAFF.